This T cell receptor beta chain was recovered during a study of identical twins. The study, taken as a whole, reports: In cord blood, abundant beta clonotypes had fewer insertions; memory showed no trend. Out-of-frame alpha sequences shared by twins were enriched for low generation probability.

This CDR3 contains 14 residues. V lost 3 bases and J 10 bases, leaving 15 bases between the germline ends. Germline V CDR1 and CDR2: LGHDT, YNNKEL (reference sequence). Concerning this clonotype itself: Its cognate antigen is unknown.

TCRdb analysed the 5' RACE reads with MiXCR anew, one entry per CDR3 protein. The repertoire consists of fewer than 550,000 distinct CDR3 sequences, with approximately 15% occurring once and the leading ten covering approximately 1%. This same sample was also part of a study on yellow fever vaccine responses in identical twins.

This chain links TRBV3-1 with TRBJ1-4, with no clear D. The sequence came from a woman between 18 and 29 years old in good health. The sequencing sample was made of CD4+ T cells sorted from blood. The CDR3 region has the DNA TGTGCCAGCAGCCATAGTGATGGTATTTTAAAACTGTTTTTT. Translating it yields CASSHSDGILKLFF.